These T cell receptor beta chains were read from a single sample in a study of blood T cell repertoires in COVID-19. The assay was immunoSEQ multiplex PCR, and TCRdb's table has in-frame clones only and misses some. This sample has about 24,000 clones; around 90% occur once, and the top ten carry about 27%. Sequenced input: peripheral blood. The receptors here all came from a woman aged 70-85 years with active COVID-19. Each CDR3 is given with its conserved first and last residue. A D gene is named only where the DNA matches it firmly. Only some rows state a clone size, as once, few, many or a class for expanded clones.

clone_size: -
j_call: TRBJ2-1
d_call: TRBD2
v_call: TRBV18
cdr3_aa: CASSPGLAGGPFPSGEQFF
cdr3_nt: TGTGCCAGCTCACCGGGACTAGCGGGGGGGCCCTTCCCATCGGGTGAGCAGTTCTTC

clone_size: few
j_call: TRBJ2-1
d_call: -
v_call: TRBV7-9
cdr3_aa: CASSAQRSNEQFF
cdr3_nt: TGTGCCAGCAGCGCCCAACGGAGTAATGAGCAGTTCTTC

clone_size: once
j_call: TRBJ2-1
d_call: TRBD2
v_call: TRBV5-1
cdr3_aa: CASSTSGAYNEQFF
cdr3_nt: TGCGCCAGCAGTACCAGCGGGGCATACAATGAGCAGTTCTTC

clone_size: few
j_call: TRBJ2-5
d_call: -
v_call: TRBV3-1/TRBV3-2
cdr3_aa: CASSPGVGSQETQYF
cdr3_nt: TGTGCCAGCAGCCCCGGAGTTGGCAGCCAAGAGACCCAGTACTTC

clone_size: -
j_call: TRBJ2-5
d_call: -
v_call: TRBV7-2
cdr3_aa: CASSIGTASGRETQYF
cdr3_nt: TGTGCCAGCAGCATAGGGACAGCATCCGGGAGGGAGACCCAGTACTTC

clone_size: -
j_call: TRBJ2-5
d_call: -
v_call: TRBV4-1
cdr3_aa: CASSQGGVETQYF
cdr3_nt: TGCGCCAGCAGCCAAGGGGGAGTTGAGACCCAGTACTTC

clone_size: -
j_call: TRBJ2-5
d_call: TRBD2
v_call: TRBV9
cdr3_aa: CASSVDWGGQETQYF
cdr3_nt: TGTGCCAGCAGCGTCGACTGGGGAGGGCAAGAGACCCAGTACTTC

clone_size: -
j_call: TRBJ2-2
d_call: TRBD2
v_call: TRBV11-2
cdr3_aa: CASSGTSGINTGELFF
cdr3_nt: TGTGCCAGCAGCGGAACTAGCGGGATTAACACCGGGGAGCTGTTTTTT

clone_size: once
j_call: TRBJ1-1
d_call: TRBD1
v_call: TRBV5-6
cdr3_aa: CASSFWTGGDTEAFF
cdr3_nt: TGTGCCAGCAGCTTCTGGACAGGGGGCGATACTGAAGCTTTCTTT

clone_size: -
j_call: TRBJ2-4
d_call: -
v_call: TRBV21-1
cdr3_aa: CASSKEERTGGTQYF
cdr3_nt: TGTGCCAGCAGCAAAGAGGAAAGGACAGGGGGCACTCAGTACTTC

clone_size: -
j_call: TRBJ2-3
d_call: TRBD1
v_call: TRBV19
cdr3_aa: CASSPQGQGGTDTQYF
cdr3_nt: TGTGCCAGTAGTCCCCAGGGACAGGGAGGAACAGATACGCAGTATTTT

clone_size: -
j_call: TRBJ2-1
d_call: TRBD2
v_call: TRBV7-9
cdr3_aa: CASSSLAGAHNEQFF
cdr3_nt: TGTGCCAGCAGCTCACTAGCGGGGGCTCACAATGAGCAGTTCTTC